Listed below are T cell receptor beta chains from one sample, sequenced in a study of shared clonotypes between healthy human individuals. Libraries were prepared by immunoSEQ multiplex PCR; TCRdb keeps only in-frame clonotypes and omits some of them. Found here are around 2,000,000 clones, 90% to 95% of them singletons; the top ten hold about 1.8%. Sequencing was done on a sample of naive CD8+ T cells from PBMCs. The receptors derive from a man between 18 and 29 years old in good health. Some clones in this sample may be carry-over from other donors' samples. Each CDR3 is given with its conserved first and last residue. D genes are given only for firm matches. Size values are once, few and many counts, or a class for expanded clones, and some rows have none.

-,-,TRBV19,TRBJ1-3,CASSNRESGNTIYF,TGTGCCAGTAGTAACCGGGAGTCTGGAAACACCATATATTTT
TRBD1,-,TRBV18,TRBJ1-2,CASSPSDRVVGENYGYTF,TGTGCCAGCTCACCGTCGGACAGGGTGGTGGGGGAAAACTATGGCTACACCTTC
TRBD1,-,TRBV7-2,TRBJ1-2,CASRPGQTYGYTF,TGTGCCAGCAGACCGGGACAGACTTATGGCTACACCTTC
TRBD1,-,TRBV4-1,TRBJ1-1,CASSLGTGQNTEAFF,TGCGCCAGCAGCCTAGGGACAGGCCAGAACACTGAAGCTTTCTTT
TRBD2,-,TRBV29-1,TRBJ2-7,CSVELAGTTYEQYF,TGCAGCGTGGAACTCGCCGGGACTACCTACGAGCAGTACTTC
TRBD2,-,TRBV4-1,TRBJ2-1,CASSLRLAGGLYNEQFF,TGCGCCAGCAGCCTCAGACTAGCGGGAGGGCTTTACAATGAGCAGTTCTTC
-,-,TRBV28,TRBJ2-2,CASSLNPATGVRGELFF,TGTGCCAGCAGTTTAAATCCTGCGACAGGCGTTCGCGGGGAGCTGTTTTTT
TRBD1,-,TRBV5-1,TRBJ1-3,CASSTGQGASGNTIYF,TGCGCCAGCAGTACGGGACAGGGGGCCTCTGGAAACACCATATATTTT
TRBD2,-,TRBV5-4,TRBJ2-3,CASSMGTSGISTDTQYF,TGTGCCAGCAGCATGGGGACTAGCGGGATTAGCACAGATACGCAGTATTTT
-,-,TRBV20-1,TRBJ2-7,CSIRSSYEQYF,TGCAGTATCCGCAGCTCCTACGAGCAGTACTTC
-,once,TRBV19,TRBJ2-7,CASSMTVRYEQYF,TGTGCCAGTAGTATGACGGTCCGCTACGAGCAGTACTTC
-,-,TRBV7-2,TRBJ2-1,CASPRAAGVYNEQFF,TGTGCCAGCCCCCGGGCAGCGGGCGTCTACAATGAGCAGTTCTTC
TRBD1,-,TRBV4-3,TRBJ2-7,CASSHKGTGNPEQYF,TGCGCCAGCAGCCATAAAGGGACAGGGAATCCCGAGCAGTACTTC
TRBD2,-,TRBV15,TRBJ2-1,CATSREGREGRSEQFF,TGTGCCACCAGCAGAGAGGGGCGGGAGGGCCGAAGTGAGCAGTTCTTC
-,-,TRBV5-1,TRBJ1-1,CASRTVNTEAFF,TGCGCCAGCAGGACAGTTAACACTGAAGCTTTCTTT
-,-,TRBV6-5,TRBJ2-7,CASTPRDSYEQYF,TGTGCCAGCACACCGCGGGACTCCTACGAGCAGTACTTC
-,once,TRBV27,TRBJ1-5,CASSSSSGIVGRDQPQHF,TGTGCCAGCAGTTCCTCCTCAGGAATTGTTGGTAGGGATCAGCCCCAGCATTTT
-,-,TRBV30,TRBJ2-1,CAWRTGRVRAEQFF,TGTGCCTGGAGAACCGGACGAGTTAGGGCAGAGCAGTTCTTC
-,-,TRBV15,TRBJ2-7,CATSGLGPGALGEQYF,TGTGCCACCAGCGGATTGGGTCCGGGGGCCCTAGGCGAGCAGTACTTC
-,-,TRBV27,TRBJ2-1,CASSLARDNEQFF,TGTGCCAGCAGTTTAGCTAGGGACAATGAGCAGTTCTTC
-,once,TRBV6-5,TRBJ2-2,CASSEEGKAGELFF,TGTGCCAGCAGCGAAGAAGGAAAAGCCGGGGAGCTGTTTTTT
-,-,TRBV14,TRBJ2-7,CASSQDTGGEQYF,TGTGCCAGCAGCCAAGATACAGGCGGCGAGCAGTACTTC
-,-,TRBV11-2,TRBJ2-5,CASSWLGDIQETQYF,TGTGCCAGCAGCTGGCTCGGGGACATCCAAGAGACCCAGTACTTC
TRBD1,-,TRBV4-1,TRBJ2-2,CASSHPRTGSDTGELFF,TGCGCCAGCAGCCACCCTAGGACAGGGTCCGACACCGGGGAGCTGTTTTTT
-,-,TRBV15,TRBJ1-4,CATSPAVINEKLFF,TGTGCCACCAGCCCGGCAGTTATTAATGAAAAACTGTTTTTT
-,-,TRBV6-6,TRBJ2-5,CASSYGWGSETQYF,TGTGCCAGCAGTTACGGGTGGGGATCGGAGACCCAGTACTTC
-,-,TRBV6-1,TRBJ1-3,CASSEVGGRTIGNTIYF,TGTGCCAGCAGTGAAGTTGGCGGACGCACCATTGGAAACACCATATATTTT
TRBD1,-,TRBV6-5,TRBJ2-7,CASSPWTGGAYEQYF,TGTGCCAGCAGTCCATGGACAGGGGGCGCATACGAGCAGTACTTC
-,-,TRBV28,TRBJ1-2,CASRGYGYTF,TGTGCCAGCAGGGGCTATGGCTACACCTTC
TRBD2,-,TRBV7-8,TRBJ2-3,CASSPVLAGGFPSTDTQYF,TGTGCCAGCAGCCCTGTTCTAGCGGGAGGTTTTCCTAGCACAGATACGCAGTATTTT
TRBD2,-,TRBV13,TRBJ2-3,CASSLASSGGTDTQYF,TGTGCCAGCAGCTTAGCGTCTAGCGGTGGGACAGATACGCAGTATTTT
TRBD1,-,TRBV7-8,TRBJ2-7,CASSFLGGTGGIEQYF,TGTGCCAGCAGCTTTTTAGGCGGGACAGGGGGCATCGAGCAGTACTTC
-,-,TRBV28,TRBJ1-5,CASNLLWDQPQHF,TGTGCCAGCAACCTCCTGTGGGATCAGCCCCAGCATTTT
-,-,TRBV5-6,TRBJ1-2,CASSLQLDNYGYTF,TGTGCCAGCAGCTTGCAGTTAGATAACTATGGCTACACCTTC
-,-,TRBV28,TRBJ1-5,CASRGRNGRQPQHF,TGTGCCAGCAGAGGCCGGAACGGGAGACAGCCCCAGCATTTT
-,once,TRBV2,TRBJ2-7,CASSESAGVTYEQYF,TGTGCCAGCAGTGAATCGGCAGGCGTTACCTACGAGCAGTACTTC
TRBD1,-,TRBV5-1,TRBJ2-7,CASSSDRGLSYEQYF,TGCGCCAGCAGCTCGGACAGGGGGCTTTCCTACGAGCAGTACTTC
-,once,TRBV11-2,TRBJ2-7,CASSSVVGAGHEQYF,TGTGCCAGCAGCTCCGTGGTGGGGGCGGGCCACGAGCAGTACTTC
TRBD1,once,TRBV28,TRBJ2-7,CASSPGQAIYEQYF,TGTGCCAGCAGTCCTGGACAGGCCATCTACGAGCAGTACTTC
-,-,TRBV4-1,TRBJ2-7,CASSQDNPTDRRNEQYF,TGCGCCAGCAGCCAAGATAACCCAACAGACCGTCGGAACGAGCAGTACTTC
-,-,TRBV6-5,TRBJ2-2,CASSMGSPNTGELFF,TGTGCCAGCAGTATGGGCAGCCCGAACACCGGGGAGCTGTTTTTT
-,-,TRBV7-9,TRBJ2-3,CASSLGRAYTDTQYF,TGTGCCAGCAGCTTAGGCAGGGCTTACACAGATACGCAGTATTTT
-,-,TRBV9,TRBJ2-2,CASSPGGTGELFF,TGTGCCAGCAGCCCAGGAGGCACCGGGGAGCTGTTTTTT
TRBD2,-,TRBV5-1,TRBJ2-3,CASSLRLAATDTQYF,TGCGCCAGCAGCTTGAGGCTAGCGGCCACAGATACGCAGTATTTT
TRBD1,-,TRBV2,TRBJ2-2,CASGPRDREPGELFF,TGTGCCAGCGGTCCACGTGACAGGGAGCCCGGGGAGCTGTTTTTT
-,-,TRBV2,TRBJ2-1,CASSYGPHNEQFF,TGTGCCAGCAGTTATGGGCCCCACAATGAGCAGTTCTTC
-,-,TRBV11-1,TRBJ2-7,CASSLGVRVSGALYEQYF,TGTGCCAGCAGCTTAGGAGTTAGGGTTTCGGGAGCCCTCTACGAGCAGTACTTC
TRBD2,-,TRBV19,TRBJ2-7,CASSVTGTSDYEQYF,TGTGCCAGTAGTGTAACCGGGACTAGCGACTACGAGCAGTACTTC
-,-,TRBV6-5,TRBJ2-7,CASSYAVGRTYEQYF,TGTGCCAGCAGTTACGCTGTGGGACGTACCTACGAGCAGTACTTC
-,-,TRBV19,TRBJ1-1,CASSIDNRGLGAFF,TGTGCCAGTAGTATAGACAACCGCGGGTTAGGAGCTTTCTTT
-,once,TRBV4-3,TRBJ2-2,CASSPYPQGPKLTGELFF,TGCGCCAGCAGCCCGTACCCACAGGGTCCAAAGCTGACCGGGGAGCTGTTTTTT
TRBD1,-,TRBV19,TRBJ2-5,CASSNPGQGEETQYF,TGTGCCAGTAGTAATCCGGGACAGGGGGAAGAGACCCAGTACTTC
TRBD1,once,TRBV7-9,TRBJ1-6,CASSSRTGGYNSPLHF,TGTGCCAGCAGCTCGAGGACAGGGGGCTATAATTCACCCCTCCACTTT
-,-,TRBV7-9,TRBJ2-7,CASSETSRAYEQYF,TGTGCCAGCAGCGAGACTAGTCGGGCCTACGAGCAGTACTTC
-,-,TRBV30,TRBJ2-7,CAWSQDPAHEQYF,TGTGCCTGGAGTCAGGACCCCGCTCACGAGCAGTACTTC
TRBD1,-,TRBV5-6,TRBJ2-7,CASSWDRGPNPYEQYF,TGTGCCAGCAGTTGGGACAGGGGGCCAAACCCCTACGAGCAGTACTTC
-,-,TRBV6-5,TRBJ2-1,CASSYNPTYNEQFF,TGTGCCAGCAGTTACAATCCTACGTACAATGAGCAGTTCTTC